The 21 T cell receptor beta chains reported below all come from one sample, sequenced in a study of blood T cell repertoires in COVID-19. Assay: immunoSEQ multiplex PCR; the TCRdb copy retains only in-frame clones and omits some. The sample carries around 280,000 clones, roughly 90% recorded once. Material for sequencing was PBMCs or T cells enriched from blood (not recorded which). The receptors were sampled from a woman aged 40 to 50 who had recovered from COVID-19.

The chain combines TRBV7-6 with TRBJ2-5, with D perhaps matching TRBD2 (6 bases). Germline V CDR1 and CDR2: SGHVS, FNYEAQ. This CDR3 spans 14 amino acids. The V and J ends lost 1 base and 5 bases respectively, with 11 bases between them. CDR3 DNA: TGTGCCAGCAGCTTAGTCCGGGAGAGGGAGACCCAGTACTTC. As protein: CASSLVRERETQYF.

In its sample, this clone was seen once. The V gene is TRBV10-1, the J gene TRBJ1-4; D gene ambiguous. CDR1 and CDR2 from the germline V gene are WNHNN and SYGVQD (reference sequence). Trimming removed 8 bases at V and 7 bases at J, with 14 bases between. The CDR3 is 13 residues long. DNA for the CDR3: TGCGCCAGCCAACTCTTTAGAGGTGAAAAACTGTTTTTT. The encoded protein is CASQLFRGEKLFF.

The V gene is TRBV2, the J gene TRBJ2-4; 7 nucleotides agree with TRBD1. Germline CDR1 reads SNHLY; CDR2 reads FYNNEI. The CDR3 runs 16 residues. Trimming took 6 bases from V and 2 from J; bases not matched to a gene: 10. CDR3 sequence reads: CASRTGDSHPKNIQYF. CDR3 nucleotides: TGTGCCAGCAGAACCGGGGACAGCCATCCCAAAAACATTCAGTACTTC.

This chain uses TRBV2 with TRBJ2-5; 9 positions agree with TRBD1. Trimming removed 6 bases from V and 2 bases from J; junction bases left unmatched: 13. Germline CDR1 is SNHLY and CDR2 is FYNNEI. CDR3 length equals 17 residues. CDR3 sequence (DNA): TGTGCCAGCAGGGACAGGGGTTGGGCCCGAGGACAAGAGACCCAGTACTTC. Amino acid sequence: CASRDRGWARGQETQYF.

The rearrangement links TRBV27 to TRBJ1-3; possibly TRBD1 for D (6 bases). With 2 bases removed from V and 2 bases from J, the gap between germline ends came to 10 bases. The germline V gene has CDR1 MNHEY and CDR2 SMNVEV (reference sequence). The CDR3 extends over 15 amino acids. The CDR3 nucleotides read TGTGCCAGCAGTTTAGGGGGGGCAACTGGAAACACCATATATTTT. Amino acid sequence: CASSLGGATGNTIYF.

J is TRBJ2-3 and V is TRBV3-1 (or the pseudogene TRBV3-2); 13 bases are a match to TRBD2. CDR1 is LGHDT and CDR2 is YNNKEL in the germline V gene (reference sequence). The CDR3 runs 18 residues. Trimming at V came to 6 bases and at J to 2 bases, leaving 11 bases not matched to a gene. Here the CDR3 DNA reads TGTGCCAGCAGTCGTTCTCGACTAGCGGGGGGACTCACAGATACGCAGTATTTT. It specifies CASSRSRLAGGLTDTQYF.

CDR3 nucleotides: TGTGCCAGCAGTGAACTTGTACAGGGTGATACGCAGTATTTT. The encoded protein is CASSELVQGDTQYF. The rearrangement joins TRBV2 to TRBJ2-3; tentative D call: TRBD1 (6 bases). CDR3 length: 14 residues. Trimming removed 2 bases from V and 6 bases from J, with 12 bases in between. The germline V gene has CDR1 SNHLY and CDR2 FYNNEI.

The rearrangement links TRBV4-1 to TRBJ2-1; 15 nucleotides agree with TRBD2. V gave up 2 bases and J gave up 4 bases; unmatched junction bases: 12. The CDR3 extends over 20 amino acids. Germline assignment: CDR1 MGHRA and CDR2 YSYEKL. CDR3 in DNA: TGCGCCAGCAGCCAACACTCCTCGGGACTAGCGGGAGGCCGGTACAATGAGCAGTTCTTC. It is translated as CASSQHSSGLAGGRYNEQFF.

The chain joins TRBV2 to TRBJ1-4, with D possibly matching TRBD1 (6 bases). V was cut by 5 bases and J by 2 bases, with 12 bases left in between. CDR3 size: 15 residues. Germline V lookup: CDR1 SNHLY, CDR2 FYNNEI. CDR3 nucleotide sequence: TGTGCCAGCAGTCCACAGGGTGCCACTAATGAAAAACTGTTTTTT. As protein: CASSPQGATNEKLFF.

The rearrangement uses TRBV3-1 (or the pseudogene TRBV3-2) and TRBJ1-3, with D possibly matching TRBD1 (5 bases). The V gene's germline CDR1 is LGHDT and CDR2 YNNKEL (reference sequence). Trimming shortened V by 4 bases and J by 0 bases, and 13 bases separated the two germline ends. The CDR3 spans 16 residues. The CDR3 here is CASSRAGLFSGNTIYF. The CDR3 coding sequence is TGTGCCAGCAGCCGAGCGGGACTGTTCTCTGGAAACACCATATATTTT.

This clone was seen once. This chain links TRBV30 with TRBJ2-7; no definite D call. The ends were cut back, 3 bases at V and 6 bases at J, with 15 bases in the middle. CDR1 and CDR2 (germline): GTSNPN, SVGIG (reference sequence). This CDR3 has 13 residues. The CDR3 loop is CAWSAWPSGEQYF. The CDR3 DNA sequence: TGTGCCTGGAGCGCCTGGCCTTCTGGCGAGCAGTACTTC.

The chain combines TRBV19 with TRBJ2-3, with 8 bases matching TRBD1. Trimming removed 8 bases from V and 6 bases from J; junction bases left unmatched: 10. CDR3 length: 14 residues. Germline CDR1 and CDR2: LNHDA and SQIVND (reference sequence). The CDR3 nucleotides are TGTGCCAGTGCTAAACCAGGGGGCGCGGATACGCAGTATTTT. Residues: CASAKPGGADTQYF. The whole variable domain, filled in from reference TRBV19 and TRBJ2-3, reads DGGITQSPKYLFRKEGQNVTLSCEQNLNHDAMYWYRQDPGQGLRLIYYSQIVNDFQKGDIAEGYSVSREKKESFPLTVTSAQKNPTAFYLCASAKPGGADTQYFGPGTRLTVL.

This chain connects TRBV7-9 to TRBJ1-1; D remains ambiguous. Per germline, CDR1 SEHNR and CDR2 FQNEAQ (reference sequence). The V end lost 6 bases, the J end lost 1 base, and 9 bases lay between the germline ends. The CDR3 is 13 residues long. CDR3 nucleotides: TGTGCCAGCAGGGAGGGAACGAACACTGAAGCTTTCTTT. Encoded protein: CASREGTNTEAFF. Filled out from reference TRBV7-9 and TRBJ1-1, the complete variable domain reads DTGVSQNPRHKITKRGQNVTFRCDPISEHNRLYWYRQTLGQGPEFLTYFQNEAQLEKSRLLSDRFSAERPKGSFSTLEIQRTEQGDSAMYLCASREGTNTEAFFGQGTRLTVV.

Notes on this clone: Other DNA variants within this sample encode the same CDR3. This chain joins TRBV4-1 and TRBJ1-2, with D possibly TRBD1 on 6 matching bases. Trimming cost V 2 bases and J 2 bases, with 9 bases left between them. This CDR3 is 14 amino acids long. CDR1 and CDR2 from the germline V gene are MGHRA and YSYEKL. The CDR3 sequence: CASSQPGQNYGYTF. The DNA of the CDR3 is TGCGCCAGCAGCCAACCGGGACAAAACTATGGCTACACCTTC.

The gene calls are TRBV18 and TRBJ2-1; TRBD2 matches 11 bases. V shed 3 bases, J shed 6 bases, and the junction held 4 bases outside the gene matches. Germline CDR1 is KGHSH and CDR2 is LQKENI. The CDR3 extends over 15 amino acids. The CDR3 protein is CASSPGLADINEQFF. DNA for the CDR3: TGTGCCAGCTCACCGGGACTAGCGGATATCAATGAGCAGTTCTTC.

The rearrangement links TRBV28 to TRBJ1-1, with a tentative D call TRBD1 (5 bases). Germline-derived CDR1 and CDR2 are MDHEN and SYDVKM. Trimming took 7 bases from V and 11 from J, leaving 20 bases between them. This CDR3 is built from 13 residues. The CDR3 sequence is CASTLGAPRSAFF. DNA for the CDR3: TGTGCCAGCACCTTAGGGGCCCCCCGGTCGGCTTTCTTT.

J is TRBJ2-6 and V is TRBV3-1 (or the pseudogene TRBV3-2); TRBD2 is a possible D gene (6 bases). The V end was cut by 1 base, the J end by 2 bases, with 6 bases between. CDR1 LGHDT and CDR2 YNNKEL come from the germline V gene (reference sequence). This CDR3 has 15 residues. The CDR3 nucleotides are TGTGCCAGCAGCCAAGGGAGGGCTGGGGCCAACGTCCTGACTTTC. Amino acid sequence: CASSQGRAGANVLTF.

The chain combines TRBV7-3 with TRBJ2-3; 7 nucleotides agree with TRBD2. The germline gives CDR1 SGHTA, CDR2 FQGTGA. J was trimmed by 4 bases and V by 5 bases; bases with no gene match: 6. This CDR3 is built from 14 residues. The DNA for the CDR3 is TGTGCCAGCAGCCGGGGAGGGAGGTCAGATACGCAGTATTTT. Its translation is CASSRGGRSDTQYF.

The chain is built from TRBV11-2 and TRBJ2-7; 13 bases are shared with TRBD2. Trimming at V came to 5 bases and at J to 7 bases, leaving 14 bases not matched to a gene. The germline gives CDR1 SGHAT, CDR2 FQNNGV. This CDR3 comprises 17 residues. This CDR3 reads CASSLDEGLAGSGEQYF. Written as DNA, the CDR3 is TGTGCCAGCAGCCTCGACGAGGGACTAGCGGGGTCGGGTGAGCAGTACTTC.

The CDR3 loop reads CASSDPGLRKTQYF. DNA for the CDR3: TGTGCCAGCAGTGATCCGGGACTAAGAAAGACCCAGTACTTC. The J gene is TRBJ2-5, the V gene TRBV25-1, with 7 bases identical to TRBD2. CDR3 length equals 14 residues. The V and J ends lost 3 bases and 6 bases, in that order; junction bases with no gene match: 7. Per germline, CDR1 MGHDK and CDR2 SYGVNS.

The CDR3 DNA sequence: TGTGCCAGCAGCTCTACTAGCGTCACAGATACGCAGTATTTT. This translates into CASSSTSVTDTQYF. The chain uses TRBV3-1 (or the pseudogene TRBV3-2) and TRBJ2-3, with 7 bases identical to TRBD2. V was clipped by 5 bases and J by 2 bases; unmatched bases: 4. There are 14 residues in the CDR3. Germline V gene data show CDR1 as LGHDT and CDR2 as YNNKEL (reference sequence).